These T cell receptor beta chains were read from a single sample in a study of blood T cell repertoires in COVID-19. Repertoires were generated with immunoSEQ multiplex PCR, while TCRdb's copy carries only in-frame clones and drops some. Among hundreds of thousands of clones listed, 86% were seen once. Sequenced material: peripheral blood. These receptors were collected from a woman aged 80 or older with COVID-19, enrolled during active disease. Each CDR3 is given with its conserved first and last residue. D genes are given only for firm matches. Rows give clone size only sometimes, using once, few, many, or a class for an expanded clone.

CDR3 length	D gene	J gene	V gene	clone size	CDR3 protein	CDR3 DNA
14	NA	TRBJ1-1	TRBV6-5	NA	CASSYPNSRAEAFF	TGTGCCAGCAGTTACCCAAACTCCCGGGCTGAAGCTTTCTTT
14	TRBD1	TRBJ1-5	TRBV10-3	NA	CAISQGASNQPQHF	TGTGCCATCAGCCAGGGGGCTAGCAATCAGCCCCAGCATTTT
13	TRBD1	TRBJ1-5	TRBV5-1	NA	CASSFRGEQPQHF	TGCGCCAGCAGCTTCAGGGGGGAACAGCCCCAGCATTTT
17	TRBD2	TRBJ2-2	TRBV7-2	NA	CASSIRTSGGNTGELFF	TGTGCCAGCAGCATAAGGACTAGCGGGGGGAACACCGGGGAGCTGTTTTTT
15	NA	TRBJ2-6	TRBV11-2	NA	CASSSQGSGANVLTF	TGTGCCAGCAGCTCCCAGGGCTCTGGGGCCAACGTCCTGACTTTC
15	NA	TRBJ1-4	TRBV5-1	NA	CASSLEGTYNEKLFF	TGCGCCAGCAGCTTGGAAGGGACTTATAATGAAAAACTGTTTTTT
16	TRBD2	TRBJ2-7	TRBV9	NA	CASSVADGGSRYEQYF	TGTGCCAGCAGCGTAGCGGACGGGGGGTCTAGGTACGAGCAGTACTTC
15	TRBD2	TRBJ2-3	TRBV28	NA	CASRPSGVGADTQYF	TGTGCCAGCAGACCAAGCGGGGTGGGCGCAGATACGCAGTATTTT
16	TRBD2	TRBJ2-1	TRBV15	NA	CATSREGSGGYNEQFF	TGTGCCACCAGCAGAGAAGGAAGCGGGGGATACAATGAGCAGTTCTTC
16	NA	TRBJ2-5	TRBV25-1	NA	CASSEHRGTRKETQYF	TGTGCCAGCAGTGAACATCGCGGGACCCGAAAAGAGACCCAGTACTTC
17	TRBD2	TRBJ2-3	TRBV6-4	NA	CASRTGTSRPTGDTQYF	TGTGCCAGCAGAACCGGGACTAGCAGGCCAACCGGAGATACGCAGTATTTT
12	NA	TRBJ1-1	TRBV7-9	once	CASSLSPGEAFF	TGTGCCAGCAGCTTATCGCCGGGGGAGGCTTTCTTT
19	TRBD2	TRBJ2-3	TRBV5-6	once	CASSYSGTSGGVSTDTQYF	TGTGCCAGCAGCTACTCCGGGACTAGCGGGGGGGTAAGCACAGATACGCAGTATTTT
15	NA	TRBJ1-1	TRBV7-6	NA	CASSLAMGAGTEAFF	TGTGCCAGCAGCTTAGCGATGGGGGCGGGCACTGAAGCTTTCTTT
14	TRBD2	TRBJ2-4	TRBV9	NA	CARSVGGGANIQYF	TGTGCCCGCAGCGTGGGCGGGGGGGCAAACATTCAGTACTTC
15	NA	TRBJ1-6	TRBV6-5	NA	CASSLPTDYNSPLHF	TGTGCCAGCAGTCTGCCTACCGATTATAATTCACCCCTCCACTTT